This T cell receptor beta chain emerged from a study of cytomegalovirus exposure and HLA in healthy donors. Study-wide findings and caveats: The HLA-A and HLA-B alleles of most subjects were reportedly predicted accurately from TCR beta sequences. When a later analysis compared HLA-associated TCR beta chains with equally common others, the HLA-associated chains turned out to be more clonally expanded and to have lower generation probabilities.

The CDR3 consists of 10 residues. V dropped 2 bases and J dropped 8 bases, with 6 bases sitting between them. The germline V gene encodes CDR1 DFQATT and CDR2 SNEGSKA (reference sequence). This clone appeared once. Its cognate antigen is unknown. PCR involved 60 Vbeta and 13 Jbeta primers. Repertoires were generated with immunoSEQ multiplex PCR, while TCRdb's copy carries only in-frame clones and drops some. The sample holds about 120,000 clones, approximately 80% seen once. The sample consisted of PBMCs. The receptor comes from a young man in good health and CMV-seropositive. The chain uses TRBV20-1 and TRBJ1-2, with D unresolved. As DNA, the CDR3 is TGCAGTGCTAGACAGAGGGGCTACACCTTC. As protein: CSARQRGYTF.